This T cell receptor beta chain originates from a study of T cell clones after liver transplantation. Study overall: Standard immunosuppression, with no induction, continued until 12-24 months after transplant.

Assay: immunoSEQ multiplex PCR; the TCRdb copy retains only in-frame clones and omits some. The repertoire holds around 4,900 clones, with 35% to 50% as singletons. The CDR3 length is 14 residues. Germline assignment: CDR1 GTSNPN and CDR2 SVGIG (reference sequence). Trimming removed 5 bases from V and 4 bases from J; junction bases left unmatched: 7. Alloreactive TCRbeta sequences came from sequencing proliferating CFSE-low cells in the MLR. Pre-transplant recipient cells met graft donor PBMCs, splenocytes, lymph-node cells, or third-party PBMCs. Turning to this clone: Its antigen is not identified.

The specimen sequenced was CD4+ T cells from cultured PBMCs. This TCR came from a human patient who received a liver transplant. A subset of T cells may come from the graft donor. V usage is TRBV30 and J usage is TRBJ2-1, with 8 bases aligning to TRBD1. The CDR3 region is CAWDTGGLYNEQFF. CDR3 DNA: TGTGCCTGGGATACAGGGGGATTATACAATGAGCAGTTCTTC.